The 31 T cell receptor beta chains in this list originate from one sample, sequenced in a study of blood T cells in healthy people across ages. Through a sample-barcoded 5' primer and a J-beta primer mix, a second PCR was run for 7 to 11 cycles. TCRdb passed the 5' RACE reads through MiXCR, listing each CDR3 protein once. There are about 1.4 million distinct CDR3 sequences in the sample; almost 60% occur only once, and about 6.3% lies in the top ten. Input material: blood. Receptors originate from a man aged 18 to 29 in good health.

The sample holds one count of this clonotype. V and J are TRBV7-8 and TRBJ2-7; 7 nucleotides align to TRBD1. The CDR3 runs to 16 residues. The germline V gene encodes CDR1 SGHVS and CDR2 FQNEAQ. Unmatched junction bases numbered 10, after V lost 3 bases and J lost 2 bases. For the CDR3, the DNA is TGTGCCAGCAGCTTGAGGGGGACAGAGAAACCCTACGAGCAGTACTTC. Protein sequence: CASSLRGTEKPYEQYF.

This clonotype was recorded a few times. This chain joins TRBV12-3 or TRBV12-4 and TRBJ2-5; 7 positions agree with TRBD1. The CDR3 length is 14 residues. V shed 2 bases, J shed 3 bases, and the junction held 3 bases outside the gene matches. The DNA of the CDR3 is TGTGCCAGCAGTTTAAGCACAGGGGAAGAGACCCAGTACTTC. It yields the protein CASSLSTGEETQYF.

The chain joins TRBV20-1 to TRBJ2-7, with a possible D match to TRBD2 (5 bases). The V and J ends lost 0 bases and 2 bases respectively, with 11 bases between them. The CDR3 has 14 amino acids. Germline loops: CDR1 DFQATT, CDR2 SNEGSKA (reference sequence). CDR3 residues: CSARDHLATYEQYF. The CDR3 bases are TGCAGTGCTAGAGATCACCTAGCTACCTACGAGCAGTACTTC.

The CDR3 protein is CSVGGGYNEQYF. The CDR3 DNA reads as TGCAGCGTTGGAGGGGGCTACAATGAGCAGTACTTC. The chain links TRBV29-1 to TRBJ2-5; 7 positions match TRBD1. V was clipped by 4 bases and J by 11 bases; unmatched bases: 10. This CDR3 comprises 12 residues. The germline gives CDR1 SQVTM, CDR2 ANQGSEA. Supplemented by reference TRBV29-1 and TRBJ2-5, the full variable domain reads SAVISQKPSRDICQRGTSLTIQCQVDSQVTMMFWYRQQPGQSLTLIATANQGSEATYESGFVIDKFPISRPNLTFSTLTVSNMSPEDSSIYLCSVGGGYNEQYFGPGTRLLVL.

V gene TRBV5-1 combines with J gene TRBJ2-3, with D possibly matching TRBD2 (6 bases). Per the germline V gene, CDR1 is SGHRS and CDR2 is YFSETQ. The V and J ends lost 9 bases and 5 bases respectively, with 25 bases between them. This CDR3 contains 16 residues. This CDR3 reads CATPGRRDVLKDTQYF. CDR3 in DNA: TGCGCCACTCCCGGCAGGCGGGATGTCCTGAAAGATACGCAGTATTTT.

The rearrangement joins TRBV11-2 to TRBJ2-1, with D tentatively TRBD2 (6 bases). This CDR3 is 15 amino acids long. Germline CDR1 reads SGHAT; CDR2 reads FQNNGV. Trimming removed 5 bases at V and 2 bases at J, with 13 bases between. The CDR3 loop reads CASSPVGGPYNEQFF. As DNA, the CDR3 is TGTGCCAGCAGCCCAGTCGGGGGACCCTACAATGAGCAGTTCTTC.

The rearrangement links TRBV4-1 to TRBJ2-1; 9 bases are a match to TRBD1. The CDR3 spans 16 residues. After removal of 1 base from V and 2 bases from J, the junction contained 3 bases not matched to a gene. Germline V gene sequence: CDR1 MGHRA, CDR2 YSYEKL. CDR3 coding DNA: TGCGCCAGCAGCCAAGTTGGGACAGGGACCTACAATGAGCAGTTCTTC. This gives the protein CASSQVGTGTYNEQFF.

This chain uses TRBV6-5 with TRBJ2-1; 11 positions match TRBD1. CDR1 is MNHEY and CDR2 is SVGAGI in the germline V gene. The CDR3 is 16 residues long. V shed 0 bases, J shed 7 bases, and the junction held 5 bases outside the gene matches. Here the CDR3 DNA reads TGTGCCAGCAGTTACTCCTCGGGACAGGGGGTTAATGAGCAGTTCTTC. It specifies CASSYSSGQGVNEQFF.

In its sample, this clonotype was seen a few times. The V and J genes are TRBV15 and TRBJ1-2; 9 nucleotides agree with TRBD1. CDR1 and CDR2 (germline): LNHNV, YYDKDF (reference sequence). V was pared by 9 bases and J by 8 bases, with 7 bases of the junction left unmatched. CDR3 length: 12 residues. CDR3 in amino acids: CATQGAESGYTF. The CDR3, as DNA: TGTGCCACACAGGGGGCGGAATCGGGCTACACCTTC.

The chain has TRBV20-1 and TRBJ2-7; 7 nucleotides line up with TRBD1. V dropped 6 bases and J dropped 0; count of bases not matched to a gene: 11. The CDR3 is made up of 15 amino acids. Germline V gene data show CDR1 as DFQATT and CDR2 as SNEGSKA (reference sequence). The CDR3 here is CSAFLPGQSSYEQYF. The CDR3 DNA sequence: TGCAGTGCATTCCTTCCGGGACAGAGCTCCTACGAGCAGTACTTC.

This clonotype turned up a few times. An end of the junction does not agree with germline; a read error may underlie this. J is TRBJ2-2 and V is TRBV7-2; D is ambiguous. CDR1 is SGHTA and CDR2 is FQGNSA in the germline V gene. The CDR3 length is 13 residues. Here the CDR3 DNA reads TGCGCCAGCAGCTTGACTCTAACCGGGGAGCTGTTTTTT. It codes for CASSLTLTGELFF.

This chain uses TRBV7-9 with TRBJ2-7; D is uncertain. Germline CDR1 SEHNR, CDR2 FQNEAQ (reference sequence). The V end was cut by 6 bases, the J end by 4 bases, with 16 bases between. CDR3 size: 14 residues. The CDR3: CASRNLSQVYEQYF. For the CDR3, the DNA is TGTGCCAGCAGAAACCTCAGTCAGGTTTACGAGCAGTACTTC.

The CDR3 DNA is TGTGCCAGCAGCGTGGACAGGGGCGGTGAAGCTTTCTTT. It encodes CASSVDRGGEAFF. The V call is TRBV12-3 or TRBV12-4, the J call TRBJ1-1; 9 bases match TRBD1. V lost 6 bases and J lost 7; bases outside the gene matches: 6. There are 13 residues in the CDR3.

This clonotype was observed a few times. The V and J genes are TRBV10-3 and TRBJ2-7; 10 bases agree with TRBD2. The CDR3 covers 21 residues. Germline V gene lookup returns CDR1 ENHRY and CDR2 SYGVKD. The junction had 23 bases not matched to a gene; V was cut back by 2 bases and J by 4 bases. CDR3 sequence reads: CAISETAASGREATHIYEQYF. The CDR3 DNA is TGTGCCATCAGTGAGACCGCGGCCAGCGGGAGGGAAGCCACCCATATATACGAGCAGTACTTC.

The CDR3 here is CASSSAPPQHF. DNA for the CDR3: TGTGCCAGCAGTTCCGCCCCGCCCCAGCATTTT. The V gene is TRBV6-2 or TRBV6-3, the J gene TRBJ1-5; D not resolved. The germline V gene has CDR1 MNHEY and CDR2 SVGEGT. The CDR3 runs 11 residues. Trimming left V 4 bases short and J 9 bases short, with 7 bases between.

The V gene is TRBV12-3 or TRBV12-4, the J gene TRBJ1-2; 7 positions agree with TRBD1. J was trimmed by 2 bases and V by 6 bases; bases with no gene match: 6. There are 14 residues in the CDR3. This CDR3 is CASSFTTGNYGYTF. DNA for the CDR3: TGTGCCAGCAGCTTTACGACAGGGAACTATGGCTACACCTTC.

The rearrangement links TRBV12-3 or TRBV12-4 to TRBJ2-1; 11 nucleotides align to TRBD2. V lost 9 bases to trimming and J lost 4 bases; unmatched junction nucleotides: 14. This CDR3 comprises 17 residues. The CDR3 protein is CASFGVAGGLHYNEQFF. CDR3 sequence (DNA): TGTGCCAGTTTTGGGGTAGCGGGGGGGCTCCATTACAATGAGCAGTTCTTC.

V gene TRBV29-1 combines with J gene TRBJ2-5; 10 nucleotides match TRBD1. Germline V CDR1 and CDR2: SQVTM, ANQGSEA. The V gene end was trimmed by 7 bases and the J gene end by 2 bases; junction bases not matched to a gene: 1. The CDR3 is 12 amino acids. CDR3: CSAGQGQETQYF. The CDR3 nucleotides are TGCAGCGCGGGACAGGGGCAAGAGACCCAGTACTTC.

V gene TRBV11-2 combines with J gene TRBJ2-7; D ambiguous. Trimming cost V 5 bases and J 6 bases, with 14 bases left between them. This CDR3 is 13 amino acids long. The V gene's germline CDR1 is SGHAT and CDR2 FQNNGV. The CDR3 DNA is TGTGCCAGCAGCACGTATCAGGTCGGCGAGCAGTACTTC. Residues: CASSTYQVGEQYF.

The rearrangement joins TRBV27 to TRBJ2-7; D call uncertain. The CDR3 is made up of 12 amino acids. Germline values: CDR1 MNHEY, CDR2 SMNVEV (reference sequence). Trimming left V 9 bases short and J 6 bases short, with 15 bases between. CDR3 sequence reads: CASCSSRGEQYF. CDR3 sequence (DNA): TGTGCCAGTTGTAGTTCCCGCGGCGAGCAGTACTTC.

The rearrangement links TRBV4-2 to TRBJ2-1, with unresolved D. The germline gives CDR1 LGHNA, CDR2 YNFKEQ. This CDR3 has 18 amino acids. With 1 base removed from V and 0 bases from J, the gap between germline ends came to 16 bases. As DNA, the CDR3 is TGTGCCAGCAGCCAAGCTGTGTTTGGGGTTAGCTCCTACAATGAGCAGTTCTTC. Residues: CASSQAVFGVSSYNEQFF.

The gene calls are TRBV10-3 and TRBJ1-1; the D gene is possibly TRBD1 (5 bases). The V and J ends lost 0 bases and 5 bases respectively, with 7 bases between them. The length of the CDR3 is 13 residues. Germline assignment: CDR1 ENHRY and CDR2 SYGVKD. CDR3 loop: CAISESGATEAFF. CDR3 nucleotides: TGTGCCATCAGTGAGTCCGGGGCGACTGAAGCTTTCTTT.

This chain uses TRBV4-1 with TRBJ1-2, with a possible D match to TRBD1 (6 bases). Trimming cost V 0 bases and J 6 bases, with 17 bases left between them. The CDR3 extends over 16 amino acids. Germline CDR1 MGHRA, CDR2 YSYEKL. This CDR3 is CASSQDPYPSGDGYTF. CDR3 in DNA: TGCGCCAGCAGCCAAGATCCCTACCCTTCAGGGGATGGCTACACCTTC.

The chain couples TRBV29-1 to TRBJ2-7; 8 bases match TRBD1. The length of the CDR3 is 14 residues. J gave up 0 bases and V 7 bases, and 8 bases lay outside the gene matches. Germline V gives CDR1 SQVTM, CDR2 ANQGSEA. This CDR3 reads CSAVGQGLSYEQYF. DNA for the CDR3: TGCAGCGCTGTCGGACAGGGTCTCTCCTACGAGCAGTACTTC.

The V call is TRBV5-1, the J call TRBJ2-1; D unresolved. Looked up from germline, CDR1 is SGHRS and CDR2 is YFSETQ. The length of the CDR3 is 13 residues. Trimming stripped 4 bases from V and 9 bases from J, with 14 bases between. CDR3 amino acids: CASSGLLSGEQFF. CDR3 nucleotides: TGCGCCAGCAGCGGATTACTGTCTGGTGAGCAGTTCTTC.

CDR3: CASSLTSGSAYEQYF. The CDR3 nucleotides are TGCGCCAGCAGTTTGACTAGCGGGTCTGCCTACGAGCAGTACTTC. V and J are TRBV5-1 and TRBJ2-7; TRBD2 matches at 10 bases. The J segment lost 2 bases and the V segment lost 5 bases, leaving 7 bases of the junction unmatched. Germline V gene data show CDR1 as SGHRS and CDR2 as YFSETQ. The CDR3 is 15 residues long.

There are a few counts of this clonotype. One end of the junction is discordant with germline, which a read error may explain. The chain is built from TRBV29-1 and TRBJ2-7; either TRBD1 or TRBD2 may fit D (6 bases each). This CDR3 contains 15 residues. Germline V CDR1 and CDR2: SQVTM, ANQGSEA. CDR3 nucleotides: TGCAGCGTTGACGGAACAGGGAGGAGCCCATACGAGCAGTACTTT. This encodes CSVDGTGRSPYEQYF.

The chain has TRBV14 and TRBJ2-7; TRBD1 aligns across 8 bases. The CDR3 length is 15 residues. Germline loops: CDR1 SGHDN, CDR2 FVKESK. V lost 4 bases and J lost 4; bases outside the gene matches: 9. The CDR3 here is CASSLGTGPIYEQYF. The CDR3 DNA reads TGTGCCAGCAGCCTCGGGACAGGTCCGATTTACGAGCAGTACTTC.

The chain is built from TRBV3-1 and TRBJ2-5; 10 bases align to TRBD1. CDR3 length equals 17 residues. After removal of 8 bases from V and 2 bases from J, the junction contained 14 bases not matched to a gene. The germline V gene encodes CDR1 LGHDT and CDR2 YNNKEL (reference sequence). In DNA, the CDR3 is TGTGCCAGCCAGGACAGGGGGATCTTAGCGGGGCAAGAGACCCAGTACTTC. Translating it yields CASQDRGILAGQETQYF.

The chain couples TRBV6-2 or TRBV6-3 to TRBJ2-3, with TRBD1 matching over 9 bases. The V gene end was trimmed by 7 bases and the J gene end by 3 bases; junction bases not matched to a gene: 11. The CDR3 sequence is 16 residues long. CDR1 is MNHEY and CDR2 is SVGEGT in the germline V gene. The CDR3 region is CASKWSLDRGTDTQYF. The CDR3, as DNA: TGTGCCAGCAAATGGTCTCTGGACAGGGGAACAGATACGCAGTATTTT.

This CDR3 reads CAISPEGDLGYGYTF. CDR3 bases: TGTGCCATCAGCCCGGAAGGGGATCTCGGCTATGGCTACACCTTC. The chain has TRBV10-3 and TRBJ1-2; D is perhaps TRBD1 (5 bases). Per the germline V gene, CDR1 is ENHRY and CDR2 is SYGVKD. The CDR3 length is 15 residues. The V and J ends lost 6 bases and 4 bases respectively, with 18 bases between them.